What follows describes a single T cell receptor beta chain. Its antigen is not identified. With a J-beta primer mix and a sample-barcoded 5' primer, a second PCR ran about 6 to 11 cycles. Via MiXCR, TCRdb re-called the 5' RACE reads, giving one row per CDR3 protein. The sample consists of more than 900,000 distinct CDR3 sequences, 25% to 35% of them appearing once. The sample belongs to a study of blood T cells in healthy people across ages. Overall study findings and caveats: Greater diversity and more naive CD4+ cells were seen in long-lived donors than in aged donors.

The CDR3 extends over 12 amino acids. The germline V and J ends were trimmed by 7 bases and 1 base, with 7 bases remaining between them. Germline values: CDR1 LGHNT, CDR2 FRNRAP. These data are also associated with another study on T cells of mothers and their children. This second report adds: The donors comprised about 6 children and their three healthy Caucasian mothers.

This receptor was taken from a woman aged 40-49 years in good health. The chain links TRBV12-5 to TRBJ1-1; D remains unclear. The sample taken for sequencing was blood. The CDR3 here is CASAVGNTEAFF. The CDR3 region has the DNA TGTGCTAGTGCGGTAGGGAACACTGAAGCTTTCTTT.